This TCR beta chain was observed in a study of T cell repertoires in cytomegalovirus infection. TCRdb reprocessed the reads via MiXCR and lists one record per CDR3 protein. The sample contains around 130,000 distinct CDR3 sequences, 7% to 9.5% of which appear only once. Trimming shortened V by 4 bases and J by 6 bases, and 15 bases separated the two germline ends. CDR3 size: 15 residues. CDR1 is MNHNY and CDR2 is SVGAGI in the germline V gene (reference sequence). This clonotype was seen ten or more times. V gene TRBV6-6 combines with J gene TRBJ1-4; no firm D call. The receptor comes from a human donor in good health (CMV status not recorded). Some clones in this sample may be carry-over from other donors' samples. Material: PBMCs. Here the CDR3 reads CASSSSGSEDEKLFF. DNA of the CDR3: TGTGCCAGCAGTTCTTCCGGGTCCGAGGATGAAAAACTGTTTTTT.